Listed below are T cell receptor beta chains from one sample, sequenced in a study of prognosis after radiotherapy for stage I lung cancer. TCRdb independently ran MiXCR on the multiplex PCR reads; one entry per CDR3 protein. The sample lists 45,000 to 70,000 distinct CDR3 sequences; approximately 26% were seen once. Sequenced here: PBMCs, sampled before or after stereotactic body radiation therapy (not recorded which). These receptors were collected from a donor aged 50 or older with non-small cell lung cancer. Both conserved end residues are part of each CDR3. The D gene is left open where the match is weak. For some rows the clone size is stated as once, few or many, or as a class when expanded; others skip it.

v_gene: TRBV9; d_gene: TRBD1; abundance: .; len: 15; j_gene: TRBJ2-5; CDR3nt: TGTGCCAGCAGTCCCGGACAGGGGGCGAAAGAGACCCAGTACTTC; CDR3aa: CASSPGQGAKETQYF
v_gene: TRBV4-2; d_gene: .; abundance: many; len: 14; j_gene: TRBJ1-2; CDR3nt: TGTGCCAGCAGCCAAGAGATAGGGAACTATGGCTACACCTTC; CDR3aa: CASSQEIGNYGYTF
v_gene: TRBV2; d_gene: .; abundance: many; len: 19; j_gene: TRBJ1-3; CDR3nt: TGTGCCAGCAGTGAAGCGCGCACCGGTGTGGGGTCGGGGAGAAACACCATATATTTT; CDR3aa: CASSEARTGVGSGRNTIYF
v_gene: TRBV6-2/TRBV6-3; d_gene: .; abundance: many; len: 14; j_gene: TRBJ1-5; CDR3nt: TGTGCCAGCACTCCCAGTCGGGCGGGACAGCCCCAGCATTTT; CDR3aa: CASTPSRAGQPQHF
v_gene: TRBV6-5; d_gene: .; abundance: many; len: 14; j_gene: TRBJ1-5; CDR3nt: TGTGCCAGCAGTTCTGCGGCAGGGCGGCAGCCCCAGCATTTT; CDR3aa: CASSSAAGRQPQHF
v_gene: TRBV6-1; d_gene: .; abundance: many; len: 13; j_gene: TRBJ1-3; CDR3nt: TGTGCCAGCAGTGAGGGCTCTGGAAACACCATATATTTT; CDR3aa: CASSEGSGNTIYF
v_gene: TRBV5-1; d_gene: .; abundance: many; len: 16; j_gene: TRBJ2-2; CDR3nt: TGCGCCAGCAGCTCCCATGTTGACAGGAACACCGGGGAGCTGTTTTTT; CDR3aa: CASSSHVDRNTGELFF
v_gene: TRBV28; d_gene: .; abundance: .; len: 13; j_gene: TRBJ1-6; CDR3nt: TGTGTCAGCAGTTTGCAGAATAATTCACCCCTCCACTTT; CDR3aa: CVSSLQNNSPLHF
v_gene: TRBV4-3; d_gene: .; abundance: many; len: 14; j_gene: TRBJ2-2; CDR3nt: TGCGCCAGCAGCCAAGTCGGGGCACTCGAGGAGCTGTTTTTT; CDR3aa: CASSQVGALEELFF
v_gene: TRBV7-9; d_gene: TRBD1; abundance: .; len: 14; j_gene: TRBJ1-4; CDR3nt: TGTGCCAGCTTAGGGGACAGGGAGTTCGAAAAACTGTTTTTT; CDR3aa: CASLGDREFEKLFF
v_gene: TRBV5-1; d_gene: .; abundance: many; len: 17; j_gene: TRBJ2-2; CDR3nt: TGCGCCAGCAGCCATCGTTACGGGACACTTGACACCGGGGAGCTGTTTTTT; CDR3aa: CASSHRYGTLDTGELFF
v_gene: TRBV6-1; d_gene: .; abundance: .; len: 13; j_gene: TRBJ2-1; CDR3nt: TGTGCCAGCACCGCGACGGGTTACAATGAGAAGTTCTTC; CDR3aa: CASTATGYNEKFF